These 8 T cell receptor beta chains were sequenced from one sample in a study of blood T cell repertoires in COVID-19. Assay: immunoSEQ multiplex PCR; the TCRdb copy retains only in-frame clones and omits some. The table has over 150,000 clones, approximately 80% seen once. The specimen sequenced was peripheral blood. These receptors all come from a woman in her sixties or seventies with COVID-19, enrolled during active disease.

The V and J genes are TRBV9 and TRBJ1-1; 7 bases line up with TRBD1. V dropped 3 bases and J dropped 1; count of bases not matched to a gene: 3. CDR1 SGDLS and CDR2 YYNGEE come from the germline V gene. This CDR3 has 14 residues. CDR3 sequence (DNA): TGTGCCAGCAGCGGGGGACAGTGGAACACTGAAGCTTTCTTT. This gives the protein CASSGGQWNTEAFF.

The chain links TRBV3-1 (or the pseudogene TRBV3-2) to TRBJ2-7; 8 bases map to TRBD2. After removal of 0 bases from V and 6 bases from J, the junction contained 4 bases not matched to a gene. Germline loops: CDR1 LGHDT, CDR2 YNNKEL (reference sequence). This CDR3 contains 14 residues. In DNA, the CDR3 is TGTGCCAGCAGCCAAGAACGGGGGGGCTCCGAGCAGTACGTC. The encoded protein is CASSQERGGSEQYV.

The chain has TRBV6-5 and TRBJ2-2; 10 nucleotides align to TRBD1. This CDR3 spans 15 amino acids. Losses at the gene ends were 8 bases for V and 5 bases for J; bases not matched to a gene: 8. Germline V CDR1 and CDR2: MNHEY, SVGAGI. The CDR3 DNA sequence: TGTGCCAGCCGAAGACAGGGGGCGGAAACCGGGGAGCTGTTTTTT. Its protein product is CASRRQGAETGELFF.

J is TRBJ1-3 and V is TRBV7-8; 7 bases are a match to TRBD1. The CDR3 totals 15 residues. Losses at the gene ends were 5 bases for V and 2 bases for J; bases not matched to a gene: 6. CDR1 and CDR2 (germline): SGHVS, FQNEAQ. CDR3 sequence reads: CASSQLQGAGNTIYF. CDR3 nucleotides: TGTGCCAGCAGCCAGCTGCAGGGGGCTGGAAACACCATATATTTT.

Regarding this clone: In the same sample, other DNA sequences code for this CDR3. The genes are TRBV9 and TRBJ1-1, with D tentatively TRBD1 (6 bases). The CDR3 consists of 14 residues. CDR1 is SGDLS, CDR2 YYNGEE, per germline. V gave up 2 bases and J gave up 1 base, with 9 bases separating them. The chain's CDR3 is CASSVGTPNTEAFF. CDR3 DNA sequence: TGTGCCAGCAGCGTGGGGACACCGAACACTGAAGCTTTCTTT.

This clone was recorded a few times. For the CDR3, the DNA is TGTGCCAGCAGCCGAAGAAGGACAGCCTTCTCTGGAAACACCATATATTTT. Translated, it gives CASSRRRTAFSGNTIYF. The chain is built from TRBV3-1 (or the pseudogene TRBV3-2) and TRBJ1-3; possible D gene TRBD1, 6 bases. From germline, CDR1 is LGHDT and CDR2 YNNKEL (reference sequence). Trimming cost V 4 bases and J 0 bases, with 16 bases left between them. This CDR3 spans 17 amino acids.

This clone showed up just a few times. The chain uses TRBV27 and TRBJ2-7; possibly TRBD1 for D (5 bases). Germline V gene sequence: CDR1 MNHEY, CDR2 SMNVEV (reference sequence). The CDR3 runs 15 residues. V shed 1 base and J shed 3 bases, with 13 bases lying between them. The CDR3 sequence: CASSLFGRANYEQYF. The CDR3 nucleotides are TGTGCCAGCAGTTTATTCGGCAGGGCCAACTACGAGCAGTACTTC.

The genes are TRBV4-1 and TRBJ1-1; TRBD1 aligns across 9 bases. V dropped 8 bases and J dropped 0; count of bases not matched to a gene: 7. Germline CDR1 and CDR2: MGHRA and YSYEKL. This CDR3 comprises 15 residues. CDR3 residues: CASRDRDRMNTEAFF. CDR3 bases: TGCGCCAGCCGGGACAGGGATCGGATGAACACTGAAGCTTTCTTT.